A single T cell receptor (beta chain) is shown here with its context. The antigen remains undetermined. This sample is drawn from a study of OX40 agonist ivuxolimab in advanced cancers. Across the study: The patients' treatment was ivuxolimab, an agonistic anti-OX40 (CD134) antibody.

Study results and caveats: Also showing low normalized T-cell clonal expansion were some of the nonresponders. Relative to CD4+, CD8+ T cells held more expanded clones on average. Among the lowest levels of clonal expansion were found in partial responders at 0.1-3.0 mg/kg.

CDR3 length equals 12 residues. Germline CDR1 reads SGHVS; CDR2 reads FQNEAQ. V was clipped by 1 base and J by 3 bases, with 4 bases between them. TCRdb keeps only in-frame clones here, not all; method: immunoSEQ multiplex PCR. The table shows roughly 110,000 clones, with about 91% occurring only once. This chain joins TRBV7-8 and TRBJ2-7; D unclear. The receptor comes from an adult with an advanced solid tumor such as melanoma, head and neck, liver or kidney cancer. This sample comprised CD4+ or CD8+ T cells sorted from blood, obtained in a trial of the OX40 agonist ivuxolimab. CDR3 sequence reads: CASSLDHYEQYF. The CDR3 DNA follows: TGTGCCAGCAGCTTAGACCACTACGAGCAGTACTTC.